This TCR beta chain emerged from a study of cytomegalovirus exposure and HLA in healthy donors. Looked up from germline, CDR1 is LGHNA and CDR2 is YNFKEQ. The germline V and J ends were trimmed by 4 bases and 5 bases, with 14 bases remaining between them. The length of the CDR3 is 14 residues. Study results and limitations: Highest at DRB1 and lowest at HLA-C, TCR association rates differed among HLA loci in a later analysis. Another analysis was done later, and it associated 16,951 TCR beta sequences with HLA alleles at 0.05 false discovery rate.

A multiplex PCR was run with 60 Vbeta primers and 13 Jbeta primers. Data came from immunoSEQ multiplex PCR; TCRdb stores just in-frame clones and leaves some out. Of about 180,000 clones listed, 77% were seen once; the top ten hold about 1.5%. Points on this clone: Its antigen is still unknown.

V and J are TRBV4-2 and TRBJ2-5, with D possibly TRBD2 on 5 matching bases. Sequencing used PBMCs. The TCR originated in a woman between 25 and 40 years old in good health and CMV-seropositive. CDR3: CASSPQRVGETQYF. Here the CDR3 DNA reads TGTGCCAGCAGCCCTCAGAGGGTCGGGGAGACCCAGTACTTC.